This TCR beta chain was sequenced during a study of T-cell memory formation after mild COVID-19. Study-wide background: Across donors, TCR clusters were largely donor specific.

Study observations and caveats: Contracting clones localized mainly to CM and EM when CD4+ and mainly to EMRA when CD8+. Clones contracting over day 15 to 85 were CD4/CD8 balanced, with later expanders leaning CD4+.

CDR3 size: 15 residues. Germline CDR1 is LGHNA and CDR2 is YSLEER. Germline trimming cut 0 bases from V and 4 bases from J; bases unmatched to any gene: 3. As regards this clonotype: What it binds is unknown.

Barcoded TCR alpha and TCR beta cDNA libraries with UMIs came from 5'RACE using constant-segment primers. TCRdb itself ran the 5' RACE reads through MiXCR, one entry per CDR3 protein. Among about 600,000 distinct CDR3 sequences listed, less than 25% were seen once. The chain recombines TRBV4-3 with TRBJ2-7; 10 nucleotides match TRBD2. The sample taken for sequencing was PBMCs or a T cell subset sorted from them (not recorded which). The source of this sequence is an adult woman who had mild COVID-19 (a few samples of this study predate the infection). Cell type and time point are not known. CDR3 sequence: CASSQEVAGGYEQYF. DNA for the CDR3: TGCGCCAGCAGCCAAGAAGTAGCGGGAGGATACGAGCAGTACTTC.